Described below is a single T cell receptor (beta chain) sequence and its context. The data were obtained in a study of cytomegalovirus exposure and HLA in healthy donors. The PCR had 60 Vbeta and 13 Jbeta primers. Using immunoSEQ multiplex PCR, the repertoire was profiled, and TCRdb retains in-frame clones only, with some absent. Found here are 150,000 to 200,000 clones, 75% to 80% of them singletons; the top ten hold about 0.91%. V lost 5 bases to trimming and J lost 1 base, with 13 bases between them. Germline CDR1 is SGHTA and CDR2 is FQGNSA. The CDR3 runs to 15 residues. Material: PBMCs. This sequence was found in a woman aged 50 to 60 in good health and CMV-seropositive. The chain employs TRBV7-2 and TRBJ2-3; maybe TRBD1 (6 bases). In nucleotides, the CDR3 is TGTGCCAGCAGCCAACTGGACAGCCGCACAGATACGCAGTATTTT. Amino acids: CASSQLDSRTDTQYF.